The 22 T cell receptor beta chains presented below share a single source sample, sequenced in a study of shared clonotypes between healthy human individuals. Generated by immunoSEQ multiplex PCR, the TCRdb table keeps only in-frame clones and is missing some. Here the sample spans approximately 2.1 million clones, 85% to 95% being singletons. The specimen was naive CD4+ T cells from PBMCs. Subset indicated: CD45RA+ positively selected. Source of these receptors: a man in his late teens or twenties in good health. Some clones in this sample may be carry-over from other donors' samples.

The V and J genes are TRBV30 and TRBJ2-2; tentative D call: TRBD1 (6 bases). The CDR3 loop spans 15 amino acids. Trimming removed 3 bases from V and 3 bases from J, with 14 bases in between. Germline V gene sequence: CDR1 GTSNPN, CDR2 SVGIG (reference sequence). In DNA form, the CDR3 reads TGTGCCTGGAGGGTTCCGGACAGATACACCGGGGAGCTGTTTTTT. Amino acids: CAWRVPDRYTGELFF.

V is TRBV5-1 and J is TRBJ2-5; the match to TRBD1 covers 9 bases. From germline, CDR1 is SGHRS and CDR2 YFSETQ. With 4 bases clipped from V and 5 bases from J, the junction kept 9 bases outside the gene matches. The CDR3 has 15 amino acids. CDR3 amino acids: CASSQGDRVVETQYF. CDR3 DNA: TGCGCCAGCAGCCAAGGGGACAGGGTGGTCGAGACCCAGTACTTC. The full variable domain, in which reference TRBV5-1 and TRBJ2-5 provide the parts outside the CDR3, is KAGVTQTPRYLIKTRGQQVTLSCSPISGHRSVSWYQQTPGQGLQFLFEYFSETQRNKGNFPGRFSGRQFSNSRSEMNVSTLELGDSALYLCASSQGDRVVETQYFGPGTRLLVL.

V gene TRBV7-9 combines with J gene TRBJ1-1; 8 bases fit TRBD1. The ends lost 5 bases at V and 3 bases at J; junction bases unmatched: 5. The CDR3 totals 14 residues. Germline lookup yields CDR1 SEHNR and CDR2 FQNEAQ (reference sequence). CDR3 DNA: TGTGCCAGCAGCGTAGACAGGGGTTACACTGAAGCTTTCTTT. Its translation is CASSVDRGYTEAFF.

This chain connects TRBV6-5 to TRBJ2-1; D may be TRBD1 or TRBD2 (5 bases each). The V and J ends lost 6 bases and 5 bases respectively, with 14 bases between them. The CDR3 has 14 amino acids. CDR1 is MNHEY, CDR2 SVGAGI, per germline. The CDR3: CASRHRRINNEQFF. The CDR3 DNA reads TGTGCCAGCAGGCACAGGAGGATTAACAATGAGCAGTTCTTC.

This chain links TRBV9 with TRBJ2-2, with D possibly TRBD2 on 5 matching bases. This CDR3 has 16 amino acids. Germline V gene sequence: CDR1 SGDLS, CDR2 YYNGEE. Trimming pared 5 bases from V and 1 base from J, leaving 15 bases between. CDR3 protein: CASSGRGGLNTGELFF. As DNA, the CDR3 is TGTGCCAGCAGTGGCCGCGGCGGACTGAACACCGGGGAGCTGTTTTTT.

CDR3 amino acids: CASSQRTGRRGYTF. CDR3 coding DNA: TGTGCCAGCAGCCAGAGGACAGGCCGGAGAGGCTACACCTTC. This chain links TRBV6-5 with TRBJ1-2; TRBD1 aligns across 7 bases. Trimming took 6 bases from V and 8 from J; bases not matched to a gene: 12. This CDR3 has 14 amino acids. Germline V gene data show CDR1 as MNHEY and CDR2 as SVGAGI.

The CDR3 protein is CASSQRGGLAGQNEQFF. In nucleotides, the CDR3 is TGTGCCAGCAGCCAGCGGGGGGGACTAGCGGGACAGAATGAGCAGTTCTTC. This rearrangement joins TRBV4-2 to TRBJ2-1; 13 bases are a match to TRBD2. After removal of 3 bases from V and 7 bases from J, the junction contained 9 bases not matched to a gene. Germline V gives CDR1 LGHNA, CDR2 YNFKEQ. This CDR3 spans 17 amino acids.

A note on this clone: Other nucleotide sequences from this sample produce the same CDR3. The chain is built from TRBV18 and TRBJ2-5, with a possible D match to TRBD2 (6 bases). Germline CDR1 and CDR2: KGHSH and LQKENI. The CDR3 is 13 amino acids. Trimming took 2 bases from V and 3 from J, leaving 7 bases between them. The CDR3 nucleotides are TGTGCCAGCTCACCAGGCGGGAAAGAGACCCAGTACTTC. It codes for CASSPGGKETQYF.

The CDR3 nucleotides are TGTGCCAGCACGGACAGCTACAATGAGCAGTTCTTC. This gives the protein CASTDSYNEQFF. The chain carries TRBV28 and TRBJ2-1, with D possibly TRBD1 on 6 matching bases. V lost 7 bases and J 3 bases, leaving 7 bases between the germline ends. The germline V gene has CDR1 MDHEN and CDR2 SYDVKM. The CDR3 length is 12 residues. The complete variable domain, with remaining parts taken from reference TRBV28 and TRBJ2-1, reads DVKVTQSSRYLVKRTGEKVFLECVQDMDHENMFWYRQDPGLGLRLIYFSYDVKMKEKGDIPEGYSVSREKKERFSLILESASTNQTSMYLCASTDSYNEQFFGPGTRLTVL.

The V call is TRBV30, the J call TRBJ2-3; TRBD1 matches at 7 bases. Germline loops: CDR1 GTSNPN, CDR2 SVGIG (reference sequence). V gave up 8 bases and J gave up 6 bases; unmatched junction bases: 17. This CDR3 contains 15 residues. The CDR3, as DNA: TGTGCCACAAATTTCCCCCGACAGGGTGGGGATACGCAGTATTTT. Protein sequence: CATNFPRQGGDTQYF. The full variable domain, rest sourced from reference TRBV30 and TRBJ2-3, is SQTIHQWPATLVQPVGSPLSLECTVEGTSNPNLYWYRQAAGRGLQLLFYSVGIGQISSEVPQNLSASRPQDRQFILSSKKLLLSDSGFYLCATNFPRQGGDTQYFGPGTRLTVL.

The rearrangement uses TRBV7-9 and TRBJ1-1, with D perhaps matching TRBD1 (6 bases). This CDR3 has 13 residues. The V gene lost 6 bases and the J gene lost 6 bases, with 14 bases spanning the gap. The germline gives CDR1 SEHNR, CDR2 FQNEAQ (reference sequence). CDR3 DNA: TGTGCCAGCAGGGGGGGCAACGGCGCTGAAGCTTTCTTT. It is translated as CASRGGNGAEAFF.

The V call is TRBV28, the J call TRBJ2-7; D is possibly TRBD1 (5 bases). The ends were cut back, 3 bases at V and 0 bases at J, with 18 bases in the middle. The CDR3 is 17 amino acids. The V gene's germline CDR1 is MDHEN and CDR2 SYDVKM. DNA for the CDR3: TGTGCCAGCAGTTTGTGGGGCGGAAGTACCAGCTCCTACGAGCAGTACTTC. Amino acids: CASSLWGGSTSSYEQYF.

This chain connects TRBV28 to TRBJ2-5; TRBD2 might be the D (6 bases). The germline CDR1 and CDR2 sequences are MDHEN and SYDVKM. The CDR3 runs to 13 residues. Trimming took 7 bases from V and 5 from J, leaving 14 bases between them. CDR3: CASKNTGVETQYF. The CDR3 nucleotides are TGTGCCAGCAAAAATACGGGAGTGGAGACCCAGTACTTC.

J is TRBJ1-1 and V is TRBV5-1, with 8 positions matching TRBD1. Germline trimming cut 0 bases from V and 11 bases from J; bases unmatched to any gene: 15. CDR1 and CDR2 (germline): SGHRS, YFSETQ. The CDR3 extends over 16 amino acids. CDR3 coding DNA: TGCGCCAGCAGCTTGGTACCAACAGGGGGTGACGTTGGGGCTTTCTTT. Protein: CASSLVPTGGDVGAFF.

The chain combines TRBV29-1 with TRBJ1-2; no clear D. The CDR3 runs 14 residues. The V and J ends lost 4 bases and 2 bases respectively, with 14 bases between them. CDR1 SQVTM and CDR2 ANQGSEA come from the germline V gene. In DNA, the CDR3 is TGCAGCGTTGCTCCAGTTTTAACGAACTATGGCTACACCTTC. As protein: CSVAPVLTNYGYTF.

The chain uses TRBV2 and TRBJ2-1, with D perhaps TRBD1 (5 bases). Germline V CDR1 and CDR2: SNHLY, FYNNEI. The V gene lost 2 bases and the J gene lost 0 bases, with 8 bases spanning the gap. The CDR3 runs 15 residues. CDR3 nucleotide sequence: TGTGCCAGCAGTGAACAGGGAACCTCCTACAATGAGCAGTTCTTC. Protein: CASSEQGTSYNEQFF.

J is TRBJ2-2 and V is TRBV7-2, with no clear D. The CDR3 loop spans 12 amino acids. V was clipped by 3 bases and J by 9 bases, with 8 bases between them. Germline V lookup: CDR1 SGHTA, CDR2 FQGNSA. The CDR3 nucleotides read TGTGCCAGCAGCTTGCCTCGACGGGAGCTGTTTTTT. Its protein is CASSLPRRELFF.

The chain joins TRBV7-9 to TRBJ2-2; D gene ambiguous. The CDR3 sequence is 14 residues long. Germline V lookup: CDR1 SEHNR, CDR2 FQNEAQ (reference sequence). V was trimmed by 3 bases and J by 12 bases, leaving 17 bases between them. The CDR3 here is CASSFEGGVAKLFF. The CDR3 region has the DNA TGTGCCAGCAGCTTTGAAGGTGGAGTCGCGAAGCTGTTTTTT. Full variable domain (outside the CDR3, taken from reference TRBV7-9 and TRBJ2-2): DTGVSQNPRHKITKRGQNVTFRCDPISEHNRLYWYRQTLGQGPEFLTYFQNEAQLEKSRLLSDRFSAERPKGSFSTLEIQRTEQGDSAMYLCASSFEGGVAKLFFGEGSRLTVL.

V usage is TRBV11-3 and J usage is TRBJ1-1; tentative D call: TRBD1 (5 bases). The CDR3 is 14 residues long. Germline CDR1 SGHNT, CDR2 YENEEA. Trimming left V 0 bases short and J 4 bases short, with 9 bases between. CDR3 bases: TGTGCCAGCAGCTTAGATGGGACGGGCACTGAAGCTTTCTTT. This translates into CASSLDGTGTEAFF. Combining the CDR3 with reference TRBV11-3 and TRBJ1-1 gives the whole variable domain EAGVVQSPRYKIIEKKQPVAFWCNPISGHNTLYWYLQNLGQGPELLIRYENEEAVDDSQLPKDRFSAERLKGVDSTLKIQPAELGDSAVYLCASSLDGTGTEAFFGQGTRLTVV.

The rearrangement links TRBV28 to TRBJ1-6; D is perhaps TRBD1 (6 bases). Germline CDR1 and CDR2: MDHEN and SYDVKM. This CDR3 has 13 amino acids. Trimming cost V 11 bases and J 9 bases, with 17 bases left between them. In DNA form, the CDR3 reads TGTGCCCACGGTACAGGGCTGTCTTCACCCCTCCACTTT. As protein: CAHGTGLSSPLHF. Full variable domain (missing parts from reference TRBV28 and TRBJ1-6): DVKVTQSSRYLVKRTGEKVFLECVQDMDHENMFWYRQDPGLGLRLIYFSYDVKMKEKGDIPEGYSVSREKKERFSLILESASTNQTSMYLCAHGTGLSSPLHFGNGTRLTVT.

This clone occurred a few times. The same CDR3 is also encoded by other DNA sequences in this sample. This rearrangement joins TRBV7-9 to TRBJ1-2; 7 bases map to TRBD1. The CDR3 runs 14 residues. Germline assignment: CDR1 SEHNR and CDR2 FQNEAQ (reference sequence). V dropped 0 bases and J dropped 5; count of bases not matched to a gene: 3. CDR3: CASSLAAGGYGYTF. The CDR3 nucleotides read TGTGCCAGCAGCTTAGCGGCAGGGGGTTATGGCTACACCTTC.

This clone has a handful of counts. Other DNA sequences in the same sample also yield this CDR3. The V gene is TRBV18, the J gene TRBJ1-1; maybe TRBD1 (6 bases). CDR1 KGHSH and CDR2 LQKENI come from the germline V gene. V lost 6 bases to trimming and J lost 5 bases, with 7 bases between them. The CDR3 is made up of 11 amino acids. The CDR3: CASSQGTEAFF. Written as DNA, the CDR3 is TGTGCCAGCTCTCAGGGGACTGAAGCTTTCTTT.